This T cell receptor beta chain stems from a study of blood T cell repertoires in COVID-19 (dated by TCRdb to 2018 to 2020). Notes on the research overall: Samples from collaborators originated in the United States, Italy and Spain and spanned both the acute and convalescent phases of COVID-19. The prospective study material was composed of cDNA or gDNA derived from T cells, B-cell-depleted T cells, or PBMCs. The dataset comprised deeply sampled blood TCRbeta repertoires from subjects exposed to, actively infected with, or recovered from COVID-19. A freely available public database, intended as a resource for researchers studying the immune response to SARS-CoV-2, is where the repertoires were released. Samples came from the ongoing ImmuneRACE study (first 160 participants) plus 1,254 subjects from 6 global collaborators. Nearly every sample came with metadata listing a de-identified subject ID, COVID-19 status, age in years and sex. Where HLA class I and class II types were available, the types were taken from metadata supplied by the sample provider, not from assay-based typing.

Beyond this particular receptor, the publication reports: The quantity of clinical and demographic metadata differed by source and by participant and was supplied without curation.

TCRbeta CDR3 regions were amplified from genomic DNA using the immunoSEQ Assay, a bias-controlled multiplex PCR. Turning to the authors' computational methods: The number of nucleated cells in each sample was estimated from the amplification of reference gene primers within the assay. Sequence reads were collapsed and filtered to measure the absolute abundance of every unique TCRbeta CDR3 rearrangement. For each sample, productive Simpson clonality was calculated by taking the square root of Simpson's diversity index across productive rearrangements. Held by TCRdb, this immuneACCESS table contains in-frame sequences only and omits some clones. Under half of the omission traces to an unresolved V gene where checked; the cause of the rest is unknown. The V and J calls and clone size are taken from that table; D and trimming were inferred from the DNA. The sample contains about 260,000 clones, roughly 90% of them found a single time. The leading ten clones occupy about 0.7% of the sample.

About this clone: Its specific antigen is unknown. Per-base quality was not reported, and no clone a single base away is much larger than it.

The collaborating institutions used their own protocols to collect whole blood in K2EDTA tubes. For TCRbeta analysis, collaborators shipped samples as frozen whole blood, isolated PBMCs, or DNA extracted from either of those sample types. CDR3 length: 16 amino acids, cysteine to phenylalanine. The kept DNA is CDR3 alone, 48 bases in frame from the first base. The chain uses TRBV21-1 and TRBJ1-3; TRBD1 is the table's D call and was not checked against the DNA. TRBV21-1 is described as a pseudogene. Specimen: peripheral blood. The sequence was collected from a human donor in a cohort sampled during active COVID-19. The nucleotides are TGTGCCAGCAGCTTCCGGACAGTCCCTTCTGGAAACACCATATATTTT. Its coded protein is CASSFRTVPSGNTIYF.